These T cell receptor beta chains were read from a single sample in a study of blood T cell repertoires in COVID-19. The data were produced by immunoSEQ multiplex PCR, yet TCRdb's version contains in-frame clones alone and is incomplete. This sample carries fewer than 300,000 clones, 90% of them seen once, and the ten largest clones take roughly 1.1%. The source material was PBMCs or T cells enriched from blood (not recorded which). The receptors originated from a woman in her twenties or thirties who had recovered from COVID-19. The CDR3 runs from the conserved cysteine through the conserved F or W. A D gene is named only where the DNA matches it firmly. The size of a clone is reported for some rows only, either as once, few or many, or as a class for expanded clones.

clone size,J gene,V gene,D gene,CDR3 DNA,CDR3 protein
-,TRBJ1-5,TRBV15,-,TGTGCCACCAGCAGAGATCTAGTGCCGAGCAATCAGCCCCAGCATTTT,CATSRDLVPSNQPQHF
-,TRBJ1-3,TRBV28,TRBD1,TGTGCCAGCAGTCGAAGGACAGGGATAGGAAACACCATATATTTT,CASSRRTGIGNTIYF
-,TRBJ2-5,TRBV21-1,-,TGTGCCAGCAGCAATAAGGAATTTGAGACAGACCTTAGGCGGCACTCTCAAGAGACCCAGTACTTC,CASSNKEFETDLRRHSQETQYF
-,TRBJ2-1,TRBV14,-,TGTGCCAGCAGCCAACTCTCTAGCGCCGGTGGTTTGAATGAGCAGTTCTTC,CASSQLSSAGGLNEQFF
-,TRBJ1-1,TRBV19,-,TGTGCCAGTAGTATGGCGAGCGGGTGGAACACTGAAGCTTTCTTT,CASSMASGWNTEAFF
few,TRBJ2-1,TRBV7-2,TRBD1,TGTGCCAGCAGCTTAGTCTCTGGACAGGGGCTTTCTTATGAGCAGTTCTTC,CASSLVSGQGLSYEQFF
-,TRBJ2-7,TRBV19,TRBD2,TGTGCCAGTAGCCCCGGGAGGGCGTCGTACGAGCAGTACTTC,CASSPGRASYEQYF
-,TRBJ1-4,TRBV27,-,TGTGCCAGCAGTCGCTGGGACTTAACGAAGGAAAAACTGTTTTTT,CASSRWDLTKEKLFF
once,TRBJ2-7,TRBV11-2,-,TGTGCCAGCAGCTTATATTACGAGCAGTACTTC,CASSLYYEQYF
-,TRBJ2-7,TRBV27,TRBD1,TGTGCCAGCAGTCGACACGGGACAGGGGGCTCCTACGAGCAGTACTTC,CASSRHGTGGSYEQYF
-,TRBJ1-1,TRBV19,-,TGTGCCAGTAGTATTCTGAGACAGGCTACCGATGAAGCTTTCTTT,CASSILRQATDEAFF
-,TRBJ2-7,TRBV28,TRBD1,TGTGCCAGCAGTTTTGGGACAGGGTTAACAAAGAGCTCCTACGAGCAGTACTTC,CASSFGTGLTKSSYEQYF
once,TRBJ1-6,TRBV4-1,TRBD1,TGCGCCAGCAGCCCCCGGGACAGCCAAATAGGGGAAAATTCACCCCTCCACTTT,CASSPRDSQIGENSPLHF
-,TRBJ2-4,TRBV28,TRBD2,TGTGCCAGCAGTACGGGACTAGCGGGAACGGTTTCGAAAAACATTCAGTACTTC,CASSTGLAGTVSKNIQYF
-,TRBJ2-1,TRBV29-1,-,TGCAGCGTACGGGAGTCGAGCTTTGATGAGCAGTTCTTC,CSVRESSFDEQFF
-,TRBJ1-2,TRBV5-4,TRBD1,TGTGCCAGCAGCAAACCGGGACAGGTAGATATAGATGGCTACACCTTC,CASSKPGQVDIDGYTF
-,TRBJ2-3,TRBV10-3,TRBD2,TGTGCCATCAGTCGGACCGCTCCGGGACTAGCAACAGATACGCAGTATTTT,CAISRTAPGLATDTQYF
-,TRBJ2-1,TRBV10-2,TRBD2,TGCGCCAGCAGTGACCCCGGACTAGCGGGAGGGTACAATGAGCAGTTCTTC,CASSDPGLAGGYNEQFF
-,TRBJ1-5,TRBV27,TRBD1,TGTGCCAGCAGTTTAGTGGGACAGGGTTTTCAGCCCCAGCATTTT,CASSLVGQGFQPQHF
-,TRBJ2-1,TRBV27,TRBD1,TGTGCCAGCAGTTTAGGGACAGGCTACAATGAGCAGTTCTTC,CASSLGTGYNEQFF
once,TRBJ2-1,TRBV4-2,TRBD2,TGTGCCAGCAGTTACGATCGTTGGACTAGCGGGAGAAAGCATGAGCAGTTCTTC,CASSYDRWTSGRKHEQFF
-,TRBJ1-5,TRBV28,-,TGTGCCAGCAGTTTCTCTGTCGGACAGTTGAATCAGCCCCAGCATTTT,CASSFSVGQLNQPQHF
once,TRBJ2-2,TRBV24-1,TRBD2,TGTGCCACCAGTGATTTTAGCGGGAGGGGACCCACCGGGGAGCTGTTTTTT,CATSDFSGRGPTGELFF
-,TRBJ2-2,TRBV11-3,-,TGTGCCAGCAGCTTAGGGCGGGAAGGAACCGGGGAGCTGTTTTTT,CASSLGREGTGELFF